The next 20 T cell receptor beta chains were all read from a single sample in a study of chemoradiotherapy in HPV16-positive cancers. Assay used: immunoSEQ multiplex PCR; TCRdb lists only in-frame clones, some missing. The sample records about 53,000 clones, about 92% being singletons. Material: blood, obtained from a patient who underwent chemoradiotherapy. These receptors came from a human donor with HPV-associated anogenital cancer.

The V call is TRBV10-3, the J call TRBJ1-2; 8 positions agree with TRBD1. The CDR3 has 17 residues. The trim removed 0 bases at V and 8 bases at J, leaving 14 bases unmatched. Germline values: CDR1 ENHRY, CDR2 SYGVKD. The CDR3 DNA follows: TGTGCCATCAGTGAGTCCGGTAGAGTGGGCAGGGGGCAAGGCTACACCTTC. Its translation: CAISESGRVGRGQGYTF.

The chain combines TRBV5-6 with TRBJ1-5, with D possibly being TRBD1 (6 bases). CDR1 and CDR2 (germline): SGHDT, YYEEEE. V lost 1 base and J 7 bases, leaving 12 bases between the germline ends. The CDR3 covers 14 residues. The CDR3 loop is CASSLNRVRQPQHF. Here the CDR3 DNA reads TGTGCCAGCAGCTTGAACAGGGTACGCCAGCCCCAGCATTTT.

The chain links TRBV7-6 to TRBJ2-1, with 7 nucleotides matching TRBD1. This CDR3 is built from 12 residues. The trim removed 2 bases at V and 9 bases at J, leaving 1 base unmatched. Per the germline V gene, CDR1 is SGHVS and CDR2 is FNYEAQ. The CDR3 nucleotides read TGTGCCAGCAGCTTAAGGGGGCGTGAGCAGTTCTTC. This codes for CASSLRGREQFF.

This chain links TRBV4-1 with TRBJ2-1; D is possibly TRBD2 (7 bases). The V and J ends lost 1 base and 7 bases respectively, with 17 bases between them. The germline V gene has CDR1 MGHRA and CDR2 YSYEKL. This CDR3 comprises 16 residues. The CDR3 coding sequence is TGCGCCAGCAGCCAAGCCCCCGAGGGGGGGCTAAATGAGCAGTTCTTC. Its translation: CASSQAPEGGLNEQFF.

This clone appeared a single time. This rearrangement joins TRBV6-6 to TRBJ1-3; no clear D gene. The CDR3 sequence is 16 residues long. The germline V gene encodes CDR1 MNHNY and CDR2 SVGAGI (reference sequence). Trimming pared 2 bases from V and 0 bases from J, leaving 11 bases between. CDR3 in amino acids: CASSYPHESSGNTIYF. Here the CDR3 DNA reads TGTGCCAGCAGTTACCCCCACGAGAGCTCTGGAAACACCATATATTTT.

V and J are TRBV7-9 and TRBJ2-2, with a possible D match to TRBD2 (5 bases). CDR3 length: 13 residues. Trimming left V 4 bases short and J 5 bases short, with 8 bases between. The germline gives CDR1 SEHNR, CDR2 FQNEAQ (reference sequence). The CDR3 loop reads CASSSRGTGELFF. The CDR3 region has the DNA TGTGCCAGCAGCTCACGAGGGACCGGGGAGCTGTTTTTT.

The chain uses TRBV7-9 and TRBJ1-1, with D possibly being TRBD1 (6 bases). The CDR3 sequence is 16 residues long. The V end was cut by 0 bases, the J end by 6 bases, with 17 bases between. The germline V gene encodes CDR1 SEHNR and CDR2 FQNEAQ (reference sequence). CDR3 nucleotides: TGTGCCAGCAGCTTAGCCAGGGGCTTTGTTGTCCCTGAAGCTTTCTTT. As protein: CASSLARGFVVPEAFF.

V and J are TRBV5-6 and TRBJ1-3; TRBD1 might be the D (5 bases). There are 17 residues in the CDR3. Trimming took off 0 bases at V and 5 bases at J, with 18 bases between the two ends. Germline V gives CDR1 SGHDT, CDR2 YYEEEE. CDR3 coding DNA: TGTGCCAGCAGCTTGGCCAATTTCGTGACAGCAAGAAACACCATATATTTT. Its protein product is CASSLANFVTARNTIYF.

This clone has only one observation. The genes are TRBV5-1 and TRBJ1-4; D unclear. The CDR3 has 14 amino acids. With 2 bases removed from V and 2 bases from J, the gap between germline ends came to 7 bases. CDR1 and CDR2 (germline): SGHRS, YFSETQ. In DNA form, the CDR3 reads TGCGCCAGCAGCTTCGGAGGGACTAATGAAAAACTGTTTTTT. Translation gives CASSFGGTNEKLFF. The full variable domain, completed using reference TRBV5-1 and TRBJ1-4, is KAGVTQTPRYLIKTRGQQVTLSCSPISGHRSVSWYQQTPGQGLQFLFEYFSETQRNKGNFPGRFSGRQFSNSRSEMNVSTLELGDSALYLCASSFGGTNEKLFFGSGTQLSVL.

This chain uses TRBV7-2 with TRBJ1-3; a weak D match, TRBD1 (5 bases). Germline V gene sequence: CDR1 SGHTA, CDR2 FQGNSA. Trimming pared 3 bases from V and 4 bases from J, leaving 13 bases between. CDR3 length equals 15 residues. The CDR3 reads CASSLTGAMGNTIYF. CDR3 DNA: TGTGCCAGCAGCTTGACCGGGGCGATGGGAAACACCATATATTTT.

This chain links TRBV6-5 with TRBJ2-5; possibly TRBD2 for D (6 bases). The CDR3 runs to 14 residues. In germline, CDR1 is MNHEY, CDR2 SVGAGI. The germline V and J ends were trimmed by 6 bases and 3 bases, with 14 bases remaining between them. CDR3 DNA: TGTGCCAGCAGGGGAATGGGGGGTGAAGAGACCCAGTACTTC. The encoded protein is CASRGMGGEETQYF.

The V call is TRBV6-5, the J call TRBJ1-3; no firm D call. The V end lost 0 bases, the J end lost 4 bases, and 13 bases lay between the germline ends. The germline V gene encodes CDR1 MNHEY and CDR2 SVGAGI. There are 16 residues in the CDR3. The CDR3 DNA is TGTGCCAGCAGTTACTCGAAACCGCTAAGGGGAAACACCATATATTTT. Its protein is CASSYSKPLRGNTIYF.

This clone turned up a few times. This rearrangement joins TRBV6-1 to TRBJ1-1; D uncertain. This CDR3 has 12 amino acids. From germline, CDR1 is MNHNS and CDR2 SASEGT. The germline V and J ends were trimmed by 2 bases and 5 bases, with 6 bases remaining between them. The CDR3 sequence: CASSELVTEAFF. CDR3 coding DNA: TGTGCCAGCAGTGAACTGGTTACTGAAGCTTTCTTT.

This chain connects TRBV19 to TRBJ2-5; D is perhaps TRBD1 or TRBD2 (6 bases each). The CDR3 contains 15 residues. V gave up 2 bases and J gave up 4 bases, with 14 bases separating them. The germline gives CDR1 LNHDA, CDR2 SQIVND (reference sequence). CDR3: CASSIRGARGETQYF. In DNA, the CDR3 is TGTGCCAGTAGTATAAGGGGGGCTAGAGGAGAGACCCAGTACTTC.

The chain recombines TRBV12-5 with TRBJ1-4; TRBD1 matches 9 bases. V was pared by 5 bases and J by 7 bases, with 5 bases of the junction left unmatched. Per germline, CDR1 LGHNT and CDR2 FRNRAP. The CDR3 has 14 amino acids. CDR3 DNA sequence: TGTGCTAGTGGTCTGGGACAGGGAGGTGAAAAACTGTTTTTT. Translated: CASGLGQGGEKLFF.

In this sample, this clone turned up a few times. The rearrangement links TRBV6-1 to TRBJ2-3; perhaps TRBD2 as D (6 bases). The CDR3 runs 13 residues. The V gene lost 11 bases and the J gene lost 2 bases, with 14 bases spanning the gap. Per the germline V gene, CDR1 is MNHNS and CDR2 is SASEGT. CDR3 sequence (DNA): TGTGCCCTCCTGGGGGGAGTCACAGATACGCAGTATTTT. It is translated as CALLGGVTDTQYF.

The rearrangement uses TRBV19 and TRBJ1-2, with TRBD1 matching 8 bases. The CDR3 covers 15 residues. Germline V gene data show CDR1 as LNHDA and CDR2 as SQIVND (reference sequence). With V trimmed by 4 bases and J by 8 bases, 12 bases remained unmatched. For the CDR3, the DNA is TGTGCCAGTAGTACCTCGGACAGGGCGATTGGCGGCTACACCTTC. As protein: CASSTSDRAIGGYTF.

The rearrangement uses TRBV30 and TRBJ1-2, with D hard to call. Germline loops: CDR1 GTSNPN, CDR2 SVGIG (reference sequence). Deletions cut 2 bases from V and 3 bases from J, with 10 bases between. The CDR3 runs to 13 residues. CDR3: CAWSHSPDYGYTF. The CDR3 DNA reads TGTGCCTGGAGTCACAGCCCCGACTATGGCTACACCTTC. The whole variable domain, filled in from reference TRBV30 and TRBJ1-2, reads SQTIHQWPATLVQPVGSPLSLECTVEGTSNPNLYWYRQAAGRGLQLLFYSVGIGQISSEVPQNLSASRPQDRQFILSSKKLLLSDSGFYLCAWSHSPDYGYTFGSGTRLTVV.

In its sample, this clone was seen once. This sequence joins TRBV29-1 and TRBJ2-7, with TRBD2 as a possible D gene (5 bases). The CDR3 spans 12 residues. Germline assignment: CDR1 SQVTM and CDR2 ANQGSEA. The CDR3: CTASSGTHEQYF. The CDR3 DNA is TGCACCGCTTCGAGCGGAACCCACGAGCAGTACTTC.

The rearrangement joins TRBV5-6 to TRBJ2-3, with D unclear. The CDR3 is 13 amino acids. Germline values: CDR1 SGHDT, CDR2 YYEEEE. The germline V and J ends were trimmed by 6 bases and 7 bases, with 15 bases remaining between them. CDR3 DNA sequence: TGTGCCAGCACCGTGTGGAACCTTAATACGCAGTATTTT. Its protein is CASTVWNLNTQYF.